Sequencing of this T cell receptor beta chain was carried out in a study of regulatory T cells in long-lasting Graves disease. Assembly of TCR beta libraries relied on iRepertoire HTBI primers together with Arm-PCR of CDR3 regions. TCRdb reprocessed the multiplex PCR reads via MiXCR and lists one record per CDR3 protein. Of just over 600,000 distinct CDR3 sequences in the sample, about 15% were seen once. This clonotype was observed a few times. Time point meaning: newly diagnosed GD, antithyroid drugs for less than 3 months. PBMCs were the source of the RNA used for TCR sequencing. Graves' disease diagnosis was established per American Thyroid Association guidelines. V was clipped by 5 bases and J by 6 bases; unmatched bases: 13. CDR1 DFQATT and CDR2 SNEGSKA come from the germline V gene (reference sequence). The length of the CDR3 is 15 residues. A further study also used this sample, focusing on T cells in Graves' hyperthyroidism and ophthalmopathy. That source notes: Through a model of 13 V-J features, ophthalmopathy was separated from stable hyperthyroidism.

This specimen was peripheral blood mononuclear cells (PBMCs), taken at new diagnosis, from a patient treated with antithyroid drugs. The chain is built from TRBV20-1 and TRBJ2-7; 10 positions agree with TRBD2. The receptor was derived from a young woman with Graves disease. CDR3 in amino acids: CSARKGLARVGEQYF. The CDR3 region has the DNA TGCAGTGCTCGTAAGGGACTAGCGAGAGTTGGCGAGCAGTACTTC.